This record looks at one T cell receptor (beta chain) sequence and its context. Antigen: not known. The sample comes from a study of memory CD8 T cells in hepatitis C reinfection. Overall study context: A couple of donors resolved primary infection, then developed chronic reinfection. Samples before reinfection came 55 to 20 weeks prior to detection. Points from the study as a whole: With five donors, public clonotype conclusions could not be definitive.

This table comes from immunoSEQ multiplex PCR, and its TCRdb copy is limited to in-frame clones, with some not included. The sample gives under 60,000 clones, over 85% of which show up once; about 1% is in the top ten. V lost 8 bases and J lost 0; bases outside the gene matches: 5. CDR3 length equals 15 residues. Germline loops: CDR1 SGHTA, CDR2 FQGNSA. This sample's time point: pre-reinfection, 55 to 20 weeks before reinfection detection. The sorted cells went straight to TCR sequencing with no prior in vitro expansion. A couple of donors provided sorted CD3+ CD8+ CD45RO- naive CD8 T cells at all three reinfection time points.

The chain recombines TRBV7-2 with TRBJ2-3; TRBD2 matches at 10 bases. The sample taken for sequencing was naive CD8+ T cells sorted from blood. This TCR was sampled from a man younger than 30 with hepatitis C virus infection. CDR3 sequence: CASGKLAGSTDTQYF. CDR3 coding DNA: TGTGCCAGCGGAAAACTAGCGGGAAGCACAGATACGCAGTATTTT.